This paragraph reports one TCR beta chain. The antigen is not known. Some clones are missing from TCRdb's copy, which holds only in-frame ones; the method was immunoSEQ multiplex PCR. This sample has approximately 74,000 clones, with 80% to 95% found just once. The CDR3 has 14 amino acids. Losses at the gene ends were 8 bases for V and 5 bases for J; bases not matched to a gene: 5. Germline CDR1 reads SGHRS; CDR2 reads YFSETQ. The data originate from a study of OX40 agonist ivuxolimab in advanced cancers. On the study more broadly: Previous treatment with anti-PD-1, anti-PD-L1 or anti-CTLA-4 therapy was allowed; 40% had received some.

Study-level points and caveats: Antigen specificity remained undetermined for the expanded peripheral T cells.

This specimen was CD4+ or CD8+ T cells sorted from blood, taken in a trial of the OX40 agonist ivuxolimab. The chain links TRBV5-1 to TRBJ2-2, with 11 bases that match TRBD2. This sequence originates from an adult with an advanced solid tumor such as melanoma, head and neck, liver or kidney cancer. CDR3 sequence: CASKLAGDTGELFF. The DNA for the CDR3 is TGCGCCAGTAAACTAGCGGGAGATACCGGGGAGCTGTTTTTT. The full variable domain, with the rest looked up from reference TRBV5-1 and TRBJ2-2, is KAGVTQTPRYLIKTRGQQVTLSCSPISGHRSVSWYQQTPGQGLQFLFEYFSETQRNKGNFPGRFSGRQFSNSRSEMNVSTLELGDSALYLCASKLAGDTGELFFGEGSRLTVL.